Given below is one T cell receptor beta chain in context. This sample was included in a study of technical replicates of blood from a handful of donors. Germline V gene data show CDR1 as SGHVS and CDR2 as FQNEAQ. The CDR3 is 14 residues long. Germline trimming cut 4 bases from V and 5 bases from J; bases unmatched to any gene: 8. Clones were sequenced by immunoSEQ multiplex PCR, and TCRdb holds only the in-frame ones, with some missing. The sample has tens of thousands of clones; 92% are singletons. The rearrangement links TRBV7-8 to TRBJ2-7; 7 bases are a match to TRBD2. The receptor was derived from a human donor in good health. What was sequenced was T cells isolated from PBMCs. The CDR3 sequence is CASSYQRGGNEQYF. The CDR3 DNA is TGTGCCAGCAGCTACCAGCGGGGTGGGAACGAGCAGTACTTC. The whole variable domain, remainder taken from reference TRBV7-8 and TRBJ2-7, is GAGVSQSPRYKVAKRGQDVALRCDPISGHVSLFWYQQALGQGPEFLTYFQNEAQLDKSGLPSDRFFAERPEGSVSTLKIQRTQQEDSAVYLCASSYQRGGNEQYFGPGTRLTVT.